The clone carrying this T cell receptor beta chain was observed a few times. Its antigen is still unknown. V was trimmed by 3 bases and J by 5 bases, leaving 13 bases between them. The germline CDR1 and CDR2 sequences are SGHVS and FQNEAQ. This CDR3 comprises 14 residues. Patients were left out if they had other autoimmune diseases, uncontrolled infections, pregnancy or lactation. Diagnosis was based on clinical symptoms, serum thyroxine, TRAb, thyroid ultrasound and orbital computed tomography. Amplification of TCR beta CDR3 regions used RNA transcripts. HTBI primers primed a first-round RT-PCR, and a second-round multiplex PCR followed. TCRdb fed the multiplex PCR reads into MiXCR, producing one record per CDR3 protein. Among about 550,000 distinct CDR3 sequences listed, about two fifths were seen once. The sample originates from a study of Graves' ophthalmopathy and Graves' hyperthyroidism. The overall study: Stable hyperthyroidism meant no progression to ophthalmopathy within 18 months of follow-up. Study-level findings and limits: In separating ophthalmopathy from stable hyperthyroidism, a 13-signature model achieved 87.88% sensitivity and 65% to 84% specificity.

Specimen: peripheral blood or thyroid tissue (not recorded which). The chain uses TRBV7-8 and TRBJ1-1, with D perhaps matching TRBD1 (5 bases). The receptor was derived from an adult man with Graves' hyperthyroidism. CDR3 amino acids: CASSLGGSLTEAFF. The CDR3, as DNA: TGTGCCAGCAGCTTGGGGGGATCCCTTACTGAAGCTTTCTTT.